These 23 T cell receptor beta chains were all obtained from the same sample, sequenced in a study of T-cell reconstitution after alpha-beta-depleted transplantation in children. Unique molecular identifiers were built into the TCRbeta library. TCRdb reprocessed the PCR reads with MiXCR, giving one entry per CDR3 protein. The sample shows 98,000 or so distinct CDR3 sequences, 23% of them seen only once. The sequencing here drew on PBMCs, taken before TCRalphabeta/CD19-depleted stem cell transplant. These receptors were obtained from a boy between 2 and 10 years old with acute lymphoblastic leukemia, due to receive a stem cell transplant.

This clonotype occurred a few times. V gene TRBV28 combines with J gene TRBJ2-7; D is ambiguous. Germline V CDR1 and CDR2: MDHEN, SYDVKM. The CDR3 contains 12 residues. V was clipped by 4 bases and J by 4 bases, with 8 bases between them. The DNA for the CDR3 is TGTGCCAGCAGTTGGGTTGTGTACGAGCAGTACTTC. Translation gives CASSWVVYEQYF.

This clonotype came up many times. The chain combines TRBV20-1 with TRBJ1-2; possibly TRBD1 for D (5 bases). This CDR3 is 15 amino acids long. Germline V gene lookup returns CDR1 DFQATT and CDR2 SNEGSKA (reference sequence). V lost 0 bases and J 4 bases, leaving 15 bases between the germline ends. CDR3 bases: TGCAGTGCTAGAGAGGGTGGGGAGGGGCCCTATGGCTACACCTTC. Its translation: CSAREGGEGPYGYTF.

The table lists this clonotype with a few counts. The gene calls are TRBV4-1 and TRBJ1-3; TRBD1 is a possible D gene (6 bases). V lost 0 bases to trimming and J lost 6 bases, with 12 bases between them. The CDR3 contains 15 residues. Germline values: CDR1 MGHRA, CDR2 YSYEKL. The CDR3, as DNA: TGCGCCAGCAGCCAAGATCCGACAGGTCTAAACACCATATATTTT. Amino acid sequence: CASSQDPTGLNTIYF.

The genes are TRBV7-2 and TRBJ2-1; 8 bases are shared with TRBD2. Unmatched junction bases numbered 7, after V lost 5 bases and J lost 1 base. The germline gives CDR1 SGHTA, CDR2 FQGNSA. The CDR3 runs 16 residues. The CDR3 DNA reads TGTGCCAGCAGCGTGGCCGGGACTAGGTCCTACAATGAGCAGTTCTTC. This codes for CASSVAGTRSYNEQFF.

This chain's CDR3 is CATSSGKGSSSYNEQFF. CDR3 sequence (DNA): TGTGCCACCAGCAGCGGGAAGGGATCGAGCTCCTACAATGAGCAGTTCTTC. This chain uses TRBV15 with TRBJ2-1, with D perhaps TRBD2 (5 bases). Germline values: CDR1 LNHNV, CDR2 YYDKDF (reference sequence). Trimming took 3 bases from V and 0 from J, leaving 15 bases between them. The CDR3 sequence is 17 residues long. The complete variable domain, with remaining parts taken from reference TRBV15 and TRBJ2-1, reads DAMVIQNPRYQVTQFGKPVTLSCSQTLNHNVMYWYQQKSSQAPKLLFHYYDKDFNNEADTPDNFQSRRPNTSFCFLDIRSPGLGDTAMYLCATSSGKGSSSYNEQFFGPGTRLTVL.

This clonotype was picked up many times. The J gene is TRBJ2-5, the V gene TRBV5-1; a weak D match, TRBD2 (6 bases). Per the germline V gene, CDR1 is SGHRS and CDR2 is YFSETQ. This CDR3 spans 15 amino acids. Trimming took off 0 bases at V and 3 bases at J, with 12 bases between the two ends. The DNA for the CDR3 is TGCGCCAGCAGCTTGGGAGGAGGGGCCAAAGAGACCCAGTACTTC. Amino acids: CASSLGGGAKETQYF.

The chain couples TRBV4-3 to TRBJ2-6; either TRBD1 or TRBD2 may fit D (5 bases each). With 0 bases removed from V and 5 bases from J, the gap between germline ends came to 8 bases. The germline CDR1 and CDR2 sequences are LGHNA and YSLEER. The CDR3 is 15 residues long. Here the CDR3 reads CASSQEWGRANVLTF. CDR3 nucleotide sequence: TGCGCCAGCAGCCAAGAGTGGGGGAGGGCCAACGTCCTGACTTTC.

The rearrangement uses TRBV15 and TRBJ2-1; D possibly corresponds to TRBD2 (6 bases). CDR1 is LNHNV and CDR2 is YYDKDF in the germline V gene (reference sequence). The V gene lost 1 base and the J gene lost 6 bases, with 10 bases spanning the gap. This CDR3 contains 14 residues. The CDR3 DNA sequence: TGTGCCACCAGCAGAGGACTAGAGCGCAATGAGCAGTTCTTC. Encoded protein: CATSRGLERNEQFF.

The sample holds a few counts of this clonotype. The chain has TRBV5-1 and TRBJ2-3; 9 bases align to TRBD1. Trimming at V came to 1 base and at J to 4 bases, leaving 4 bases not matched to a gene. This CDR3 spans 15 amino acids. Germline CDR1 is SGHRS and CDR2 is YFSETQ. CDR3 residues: CASSLSGTGSDTQYF. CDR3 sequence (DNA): TGCGCCAGCAGCTTGTCCGGGACAGGGTCAGATACGCAGTATTTT.

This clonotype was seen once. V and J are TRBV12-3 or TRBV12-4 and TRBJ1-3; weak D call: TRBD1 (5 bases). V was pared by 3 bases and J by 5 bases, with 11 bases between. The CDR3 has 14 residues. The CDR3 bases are TGTGCCAGCAGTTTGGGGACCAGCAGAAACACCATATATTTT. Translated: CASSLGTSRNTIYF.

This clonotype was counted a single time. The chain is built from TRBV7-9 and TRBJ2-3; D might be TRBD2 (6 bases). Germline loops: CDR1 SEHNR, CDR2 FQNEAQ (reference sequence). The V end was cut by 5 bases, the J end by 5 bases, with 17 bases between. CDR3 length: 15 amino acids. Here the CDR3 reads CASSLSEGGEDTQYF. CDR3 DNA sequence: TGTGCCAGCAGCCTATCGGAGGGCGGGGAAGATACGCAGTATTTT. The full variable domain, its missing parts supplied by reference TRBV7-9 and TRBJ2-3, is DTGVSQNPRHKITKRGQNVTFRCDPISEHNRLYWYRQTLGQGPEFLTYFQNEAQLEKSRLLSDRFSAERPKGSFSTLEIQRTEQGDSAMYLCASSLSEGGEDTQYFGPGTRLTVL.

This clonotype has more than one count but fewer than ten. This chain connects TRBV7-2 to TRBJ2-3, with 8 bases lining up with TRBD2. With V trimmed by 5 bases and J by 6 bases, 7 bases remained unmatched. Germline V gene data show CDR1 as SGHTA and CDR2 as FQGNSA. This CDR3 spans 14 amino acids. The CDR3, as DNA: TGTGCCAGCAGCATCGGGACTAGAGGCGATACGCAGTATTTT. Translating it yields CASSIGTRGDTQYF.

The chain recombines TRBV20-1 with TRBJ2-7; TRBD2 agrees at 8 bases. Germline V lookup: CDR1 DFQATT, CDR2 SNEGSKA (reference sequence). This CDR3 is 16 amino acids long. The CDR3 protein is CCFRGQAPGGIYEQYF. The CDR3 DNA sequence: TGCTGCTTCAGGGGCCAGGCGCCGGGAGGGATCTACGAGCAGTACTTC.

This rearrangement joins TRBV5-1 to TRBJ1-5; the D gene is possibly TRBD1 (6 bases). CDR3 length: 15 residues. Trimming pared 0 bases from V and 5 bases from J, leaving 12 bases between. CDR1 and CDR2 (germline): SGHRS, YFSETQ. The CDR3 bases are TGCGCCAGCAGCTTGGAAGGACAGCCTTATCAGCCCCAGCATTTT. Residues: CASSLEGQPYQPQHF.

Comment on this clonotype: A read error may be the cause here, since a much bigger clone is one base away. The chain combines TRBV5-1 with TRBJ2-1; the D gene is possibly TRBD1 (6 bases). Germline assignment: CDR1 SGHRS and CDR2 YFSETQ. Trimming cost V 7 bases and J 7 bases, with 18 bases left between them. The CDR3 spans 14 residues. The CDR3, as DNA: TGCGCCAGCGGTGGGGGCGGAGTAATTAATGAGCAGTTCTTC. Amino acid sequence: CASGGGGVINEQFF. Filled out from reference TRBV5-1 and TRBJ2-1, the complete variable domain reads KAGVTQTPRYLIKTRGQQVTLSCSPISGHRSVSWYQQTPGQGLQFLFEYFSETQRNKGNFPGRFSGRQFSNSRSEMNVSTLELGDSALYLCASGGGGVINEQFFGPGTRLTVL.

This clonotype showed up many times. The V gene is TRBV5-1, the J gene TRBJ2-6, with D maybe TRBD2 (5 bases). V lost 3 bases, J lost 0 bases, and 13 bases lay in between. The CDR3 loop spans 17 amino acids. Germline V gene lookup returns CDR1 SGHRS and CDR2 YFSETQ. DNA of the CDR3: TGCGCCAGCAGCTCCCGACCACGGGGCTCTGGGGCCAACGTCCTGACTTTC. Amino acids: CASSSRPRGSGANVLTF.

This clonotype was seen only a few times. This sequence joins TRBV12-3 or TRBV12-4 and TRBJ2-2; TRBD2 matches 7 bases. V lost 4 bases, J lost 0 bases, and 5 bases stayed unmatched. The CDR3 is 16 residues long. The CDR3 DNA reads TGTGCCAGCAGTTCCCAACTAGCGCCGAACACCGGGGAGCTGTTTTTT. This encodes CASSSQLAPNTGELFF.

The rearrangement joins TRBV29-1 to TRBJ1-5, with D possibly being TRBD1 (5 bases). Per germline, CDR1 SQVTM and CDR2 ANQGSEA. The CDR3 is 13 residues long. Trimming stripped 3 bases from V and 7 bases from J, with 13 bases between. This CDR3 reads CSVEVGRGQPQHF. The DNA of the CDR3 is TGCAGCGTTGAGGTTGGACGGGGCCAGCCCCAGCATTTT. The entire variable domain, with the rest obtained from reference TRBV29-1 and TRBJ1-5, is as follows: SAVISQKPSRDICQRGTSLTIQCQVDSQVTMMFWYRQQPGQSLTLIATANQGSEATYESGFVIDKFPISRPNLTFSTLTVSNMSPEDSSIYLCSVEVGRGQPQHFGDGTRLSIL.

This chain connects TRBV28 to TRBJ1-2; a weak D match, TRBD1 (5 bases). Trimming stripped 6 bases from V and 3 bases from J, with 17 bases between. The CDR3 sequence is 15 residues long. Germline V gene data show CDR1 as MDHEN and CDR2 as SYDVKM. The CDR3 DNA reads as TGTGCCAGCAGCCCTACCGGACAACTCTACTATGGCTACACCTTC. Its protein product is CASSPTGQLYYGYTF.

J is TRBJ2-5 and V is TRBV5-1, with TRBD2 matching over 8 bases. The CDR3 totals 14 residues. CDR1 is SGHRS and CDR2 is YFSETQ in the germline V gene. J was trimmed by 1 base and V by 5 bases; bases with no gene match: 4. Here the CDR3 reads CASSFGTSQETQYF. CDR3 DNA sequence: TGCGCCAGCAGTTTCGGGACTAGCCAAGAGACCCAGTACTTC.

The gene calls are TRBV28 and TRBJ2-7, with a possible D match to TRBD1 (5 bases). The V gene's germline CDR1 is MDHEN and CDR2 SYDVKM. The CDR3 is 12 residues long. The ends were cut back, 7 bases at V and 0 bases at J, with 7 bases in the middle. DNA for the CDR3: TGTGCCAGCATGGGGCGCTCCTACGAGCAGTACTTC. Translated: CASMGRSYEQYF.

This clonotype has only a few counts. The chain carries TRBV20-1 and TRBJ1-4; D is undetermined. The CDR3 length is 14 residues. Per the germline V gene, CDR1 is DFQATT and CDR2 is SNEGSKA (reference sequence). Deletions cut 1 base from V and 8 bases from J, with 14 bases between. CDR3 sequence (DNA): TGCAGTGCTAGAGTAGGAACTGCCCAGGAAAAACTGTTTTTT. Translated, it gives CSARVGTAQEKLFF.

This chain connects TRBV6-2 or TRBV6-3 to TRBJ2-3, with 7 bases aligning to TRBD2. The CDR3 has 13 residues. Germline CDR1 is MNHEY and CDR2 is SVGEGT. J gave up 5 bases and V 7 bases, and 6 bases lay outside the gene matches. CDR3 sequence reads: CASNPREIDTQYF. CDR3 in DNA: TGTGCCAGCAATCCGCGGGAGATAGATACGCAGTATTTT.